The text below deals with one T cell receptor beta chain. The data are from a study of T cells after yellow fever vaccination. CDR1 is DFQATT and CDR2 is SNEGSKA in the germline V gene (reference sequence). V trimming: 1 base; J trimming: 6 bases; junction bases outside the gene matches: 10. The CDR3 length is 15 residues. TCRdb fed the 5' RACE reads into MiXCR, producing one record per CDR3 protein. The repertoire holds just under 600,000 distinct CDR3 sequences, with approximately 12% as singletons. The sequence was collected from a man aged 25 to 40 who received the YFV17D yellow fever vaccine. The genes are TRBV20-1 and TRBJ2-7; 9 nucleotides align to TRBD1. Specimen: PBMCs, collected on the day of the yellow fever booster vaccination. CDR3 protein: CSARADPGQGFEQYF. DNA for the CDR3: TGCAGTGCTAGAGCGGACCCGGGACAGGGTTTCGAGCAGTACTTC.